Listed here is a single TCR beta chain. Which antigen it targets is not known. Within one base of it there is no much larger clone, and no base qualities were kept. From its cysteine to its phenylalanine, the CDR3 spans 15 amino acids. Only the CDR3 region is kept as DNA, spanning 45 bases read in frame from base 1. Sequences LGHNA (CDR1) and YNFKEQ (CDR2) are obtained from the germline V gene. V trim: 5 bases; J trim: 3 bases; unmatched bases: 9. The immunoSEQ Assay, a bias-controlled multiplex PCR, was used to amplify TCRbeta CDR3 regions from genomic DNA. The published analysis was carried out like this. The number of nucleated cells in each sample was estimated from the amplification of reference gene primers within the assay. To quantify the absolute abundance of each unique TCRbeta CDR3 rearrangement, sequence reads were collapsed and filtered. For each sample, productive Simpson clonality was calculated by taking the square root of Simpson's diversity index across productive rearrangements. As stored in TCRdb, this immuneACCESS dataset retains in-frame rearrangements with V and J assigned. A fraction of the clones does not appear; measured against another copy, unresolved V genes explain less than half of the discrepancy, and the remainder lacks a known reason. V, J and clone size were drawn from that table, and D and trimming were deduced from the DNA. The sample profile shows around 300,000 clones; 90% of them were found once. The ten largest clonotypes hold approximately 1.5% of the sample.

These data are taken from a study of blood T cell repertoires in COVID-19 (TCRdb year 2020). Describing the broader study: Collaborator samples came from the United States, Italy and Spain and covered acute and convalescent phases of COVID-19. The prospective study material was composed of cDNA or gDNA derived from T cells, B-cell-depleted T cells, or PBMCs. Deeply sampled blood TCRbeta repertoires from subjects exposed to, actively infected with, or recovered from COVID-19 were included in the dataset. The repertoires were released in a freely available public database meant as a resource for research on the immune response to SARS-CoV-2. The samples were drawn from two sources: the first 160 participants of the ongoing ImmuneRACE study, and 1,200 or so subjects contributed by 6 global collaborators. Sample metadata almost always included a de-identified subject ID, COVID-19 status, age in years and sex. Where available, HLA class I and class II types were obtained from metadata supplied by the sample provider rather than from assay-based typing.

Broad study findings and their caveats: The amount of clinical and demographic metadata varied by source and participant and was provided uncurated.

Participants in the prospective study were enrolled through a virtual design, were aged about 18 to 100 years, and lived in 24 United States geographic areas. In the prospective study, participants were assigned to cohorts based on the clinical history participants reported in a screening survey and a study questionnaire. In the prospective study, mobile phlebotomists collected whole blood, serum and a nasopharyngeal or oropharyngeal swab from each participant. Prospective study participants could optionally give additional blood draws and questionnaires over an approximately two-month period. Blood samples from the prospective study were shipped frozen or at room temperature prior to DNA extraction.

Recombination connected TRBV4-2 to TRBJ2-7; 8 central bases correspond to TRBD1. This receptor was identified in a woman aged 18-29 years with acute COVID-19. The sequenced sample was PBMCs or T cells enriched from blood (not recorded which). The sequenced DNA is TGTGCCAGCAGCGAACCGGGACAGGTCATCTACGAGCAGTACTTC. This yields the protein CASSEPGQVIYEQYF.